Listed here are 7 T cell receptor beta chains from one sample, sequenced in a study of sequential checkpoint blockade in melanoma. Profiling relied on immunoSEQ multiplex PCR, and the TCRdb table lists in-frame clones only, not all of them. The sample has some 17,000 clones; approximately 70% are singletons. Treatment defined: randomized to nivolumab then ipilimumab (arm A) or the reverse (arm B). The specimen comprised CD8+ T cells sorted from blood (inferred from file names), sampled from a patient given nivolumab and ipilimumab in sequence. Every receptor here comes from a human donor with melanoma.

The chain links TRBV19 to TRBJ1-1; the D gene is possibly TRBD1 (5 bases). Trimming removed 3 bases from V and 5 bases from J, with 19 bases in between. The CDR3 runs 16 residues. From germline, CDR1 is LNHDA and CDR2 SQIVND (reference sequence). Here the CDR3 reads CASSIRNRPGSTEAFF. In DNA, the CDR3 is TGTGCCAGTAGTATTAGAAACAGGCCAGGATCGACTGAAGCTTTCTTT.

This clone was counted a single time. This CDR3 reads CALATGHYEQYF. CDR3 in DNA: TGTGCCCTTGCGACCGGACACTACGAGCAGTACTTC. The rearrangement uses TRBV7-9 and TRBJ2-7; D might be TRBD1 (5 bases). The CDR3 is 12 amino acids. Germline V gives CDR1 SEHNR, CDR2 FQNEAQ (reference sequence). Trimming cost V 11 bases and J 3 bases, with 14 bases left between them.

The genes are TRBV5-1 and TRBJ2-5; TRBD1 aligns across 11 bases. The last part of the DNA fits TRBJ2-7 better; the J call may be wrong. This CDR3 region has 15 residues. Germline lookup yields CDR1 SGHRS and CDR2 YFSETQ. As DNA, the CDR3 is TGCGCCAGCAGCTTGGACGGACAGGGGGCGGGCGAGCAGTACTTC. It specifies CASSLDGQGAGEQYF.

This clone was seen more than once but under ten times. V and J are TRBV2 and TRBJ2-7, with D possibly TRBD2 on 6 matching bases. V was cut by 5 bases and J by 2 bases, with 19 bases left in between. CDR3 size: 16 residues. Per germline, CDR1 SNHLY and CDR2 FYNNEI. CDR3 nucleotide sequence: TGTGCCAGCAGTCGCGGGGCCGGGCCTAATCCCTACGAGCAGTACTTC. This translates into CASSRGAGPNPYEQYF.

The chain carries TRBV11-2 and TRBJ1-3; 7 bases agree with TRBD1. V was pared by 4 bases and J by 2 bases, with 5 bases of the junction left unmatched. This CDR3 is built from 15 residues. Germline V CDR1 and CDR2: SGHAT, FQNNGV. The CDR3 region has the DNA TGTGCCAGCAGCTACAGGGGTAGAGCTGGAAACACCATATATTTT. Its translation is CASSYRGRAGNTIYF.

V and J are TRBV7-2 and TRBJ1-1; D may be TRBD1 (5 bases). The V end lost 2 bases, the J end lost 3 bases, and 10 bases lay between the germline ends. Germline V gene data show CDR1 as SGHTA and CDR2 as FQGNSA. The CDR3 loop spans 14 amino acids. The CDR3 DNA is TGTGCCAGCAGCTTACTGGGCAGGGACACTGAAGCTTTCTTT. Its protein is CASSLLGRDTEAFF.

This clone was recorded only once. V and J are TRBV9 and TRBJ2-1; D remains unclear. Germline-derived CDR1 and CDR2 are SGDLS and YYNGEE. V lost 4 bases, J lost 5 bases, and 4 bases lay in between. The CDR3 consists of 11 residues. The CDR3 spells CASSLHNEQFF. CDR3 coding DNA: TGTGCCAGCAGCCTACACAATGAGCAGTTCTTC.